Listed below are T cell receptor beta chains from one sample, sequenced in a study of blood T cell repertoires in COVID-19. The assay was immunoSEQ multiplex PCR, and TCRdb's table has in-frame clones only and misses some. The sample shows 100,000 to 150,000 clones, around 89% of them seen only once. Sample: peripheral blood. These receptors were taken from a man between 60 and 75 years old with COVID-19, enrolled during active disease. Both conserved end residues are part of each CDR3. D genes are given only for firm matches. Only part of the rows carry a size: once, few, many, or a class if the clone is expanded.

v_gene	j_gene	d_gene	abundance	CDR3aa	CDR3nt
TRBV28	TRBJ2-7	NA	NA	CASVASGYEQYF	TGTGCCAGCGTAGCCTCGGGCTACGAGCAGTACTTC
TRBV27	TRBJ2-4	TRBD1	NA	CASSATQGAAKNIQYF	TGTGCCAGCAGTGCGACGCAGGGGGCGGCCAAAAACATTCAGTACTTC
TRBV30	TRBJ1-4	NA	NA	CAWSPPGRGNEKLFF	TGTGCCTGGAGCCCCCCAGGGCGCGGTAATGAAAAACTGTTTTTT
TRBV7-8	TRBJ2-1	TRBD1	once	CASSPQGTGNHNEQFF	TGTGCCAGCAGCCCGCAGGGGACAGGGAACCACAATGAGCAGTTCTTC
TRBV30	TRBJ1-1	NA	once	CAWGTNGEAFF	TGTGCCTGGGGGACAAACGGTGAAGCTTTCTTT
TRBV28	TRBJ1-5	NA	NA	CASSFGQYNQPQHF	TGTGCCAGCAGTTTTGGACAGTACAATCAGCCCCAGCATTTT
TRBV5-1	TRBJ1-2	NA	NA	CASSLVAGLDYGYTF	TGCGCCAGCAGCTTGGTCGCTGGACTTGACTATGGCTACACCTTC
TRBV7-9	TRBJ1-5	NA	NA	CASSSQGRDQPQHF	TGTGCCAGCAGCTCGCAGGGGCGGGATCAGCCCCAGCATTTT
TRBV11-2	TRBJ2-1	TRBD2	NA	CASSVGGAPFF	TGTGCCAGCAGCGTCGGGGGGGCCCCTTTCTTC
TRBV28	TRBJ2-5	TRBD2	NA	CASRAGTSGVRETQYF	TGTGCCAGCAGGGCGGGGACTAGCGGGGTTCGCGAGACCCAGTACTTC
TRBV28	TRBJ2-7	NA	NA	CASSTMYEQYF	TGTGCCAGCAGTACAATGTACGAGCAGTACTTC
TRBV28	TRBJ1-5	NA	NA	CASIPTVPNQPQHF	TGTGCCAGCATCCCGACAGTGCCGAATCAGCCCCAGCATTTT
TRBV6-5	TRBJ1-4	NA	NA	CASSYRPGDWKLFF	TGTGCCAGCAGTTATCGGCCAGGGGATTGGAAACTGTTTTTT
TRBV11-2	TRBJ2-7	TRBD2	once	CASRHIAGGTRNEVYEQYF	TGTGCCAGCAGACACATAGCGGGGGGGACGAGAAATGAAGTGTACGAGCAGTACTTC
TRBV12-5	TRBJ2-2	TRBD1	NA	CASGFLGQGAGELFF	TGTGCTAGTGGTTTCTTGGGACAGGGGGCCGGGGAGCTGTTTTTT
TRBV29-1	TRBJ2-7	TRBD1	NA	CSVETTGTSYEQYF	TGCAGCGTTGAGACGACAGGGACATCCTACGAGCAGTACTTC
TRBV6-2/TRBV6-3	TRBJ2-5	NA	NA	CASSSLGGAGETQYF	TGTGCCAGCAGTTCCCTTGGGGGGGCCGGGGAGACCCAGTACTTC
TRBV2	TRBJ1-2	NA	few	CASRARSYGYTF	TGTGCCAGCAGGGCAAGGAGCTATGGCTACACCTTC
TRBV5-4	TRBJ2-7	NA	NA	CASSAPNTYEQYF	TGTGCCAGCAGCGCACCTAATACCTACGAGCAGTACTTC
TRBV19	TRBJ1-5	NA	NA	CASSNTGINQPQHF	TGTGCCAGTAGCAATACAGGGATCAATCAGCCCCAGCATTTT
TRBV12-3/TRBV12-4	TRBJ1-2	NA	NA	CASSLGTIGYTF	TGTGCCAGCAGTTTAGGGACTATAGGCTACACCTTC
TRBV19	TRBJ2-7	TRBD1	once	CASSSPGTGVYEQYF	TGTGCCAGTAGTAGTCCCGGGACAGGGGTTTACGAGCAGTACTTC
TRBV4-2	TRBJ2-3	NA	NA	CASSQSGSTDTQYF	TGTGCCAGCAGCCAATCAGGAAGTACAGATACGCAGTATTTT
TRBV6-6	TRBJ1-1	NA	NA	CASKEGNTEAFF	TGTGCCAGCAAGGAGGGTAACACTGAAGCTTTCTTT
TRBV18	TRBJ1-4	TRBD1	NA	CASSPSRGEEKLFF	TGTGCCAGCTCACCATCCAGGGGGGAAGAAAAACTGTTTTTT
TRBV3-1/TRBV3-2	TRBJ2-1	TRBD2	NA	CASSQERLAGSNEQFF	TGTGCCAGCAGCCAAGAGAGGCTAGCGGGGTCGAATGAGCAGTTCTTC
TRBV5-4	TRBJ1-6	NA	NA	CASSSPTGGNSPLHF	TGTGCCAGCAGCTCACCGACAGGTGGTAATTCACCCCTCCACTTT
TRBV4-3	TRBJ1-4	TRBD1	NA	CASSPMTGTEKLFF	TGCGCCAGCAGCCCCATGACAGGGACTGAAAAACTGTTTTTT
TRBV28	TRBJ1-4	TRBD1	once	CASRAGTGGEKLFF	TGTGCCAGCAGGGCCGGGACAGGGGGTGAAAAACTGTTTTTT
TRBV9	TRBJ2-3	NA	once	CASSVGSQGTDTQYF	TGTGCCAGCAGCGTAGGGTCCCAGGGAACAGATACGCAGTATTTT
TRBV4-3	TRBJ1-6	TRBD1	NA	CASSQVAGQGNSPLHF	TGCGCCAGCAGCCAAGTAGCGGGACAGGGAAATTCACCCCTCCACTTT
TRBV2	TRBJ1-6	NA	NA	CASTMLGEGHRPLHF	TGTGCCAGCACTATGTTGGGAGAGGGCCATCGGCCCCTCCACTTT
TRBV18	TRBJ1-1	NA	NA	CASSPQGSGTEAFF	TGTGCCAGCTCACCCCAGGGAAGTGGCACTGAAGCTTTCTTT
TRBV19	TRBJ2-7	TRBD1	once	CASREAGGSTYEQYF	TGTGCCAGTAGGGAAGCAGGGGGCAGTACCTACGAGCAGTACTTC
TRBV7-2	TRBJ1-1	TRBD1	NA	CASSHRGDLGAFF	TGTGCCAGCAGCCACAGGGGGGACTTAGGAGCTTTCTTT
TRBV6-5	TRBJ1-6	NA	NA	CASSYSRVNNSPLHF	TGTGCCAGCAGTTACTCCAGGGTGAATAATTCACCCCTCCACTTT
TRBV18	TRBJ2-5	TRBD1	NA	CASSSGTEETQYF	TGTGCCAGCTCTTCAGGGACAGAAGAGACCCAGTACTTC
TRBV5-1	TRBJ2-2	TRBD2	few	CASSPNPLSGGAYGELFF	TGCGCCAGCAGCCCCAACCCCCTAAGCGGGGGGGCGTACGGGGAGCTGTTTTTT
TRBV29-1	TRBJ1-1	NA	once	CSVEGGGEGTEAFF	TGCAGCGTTGAGGGGGGAGGGGAGGGCACTGAAGCTTTCTTT
TRBV11-2	TRBJ1-6	NA	NA	CASKTRRASYNSPLHF	TGTGCCAGCAAAACCCGCAGGGCTTCCTATAATTCACCCCTCCACTTT
TRBV27	TRBJ1-1	NA	few	CASKQRGRNTEAFF	TGTGCCAGCAAACAGAGGGGGAGGAACACTGAAGCTTTCTTT
TRBV4-1	TRBJ2-3	TRBD1	NA	CASRPLTTTGGTDTQYF	TGCGCCAGCAGGCCATTGACTACGACAGGGGGGACAGATACGCAGTATTTT
TRBV2	TRBJ1-2	TRBD1	once	CASSGDRGDYGYTF	TGTGCCAGCAGTGGAGACAGGGGAGACTATGGCTACACCTTC
TRBV25-1	TRBJ2-7	NA	once	CASSGQDRRAYEQYF	TGTGCCAGCAGTGGACAGGACAGGAGGGCCTACGAGCAGTACTTC
TRBV7-3	TRBJ2-3	TRBD2	NA	CASSLTGASGVTDTQYF	TGTGCCAGCAGCTTAACTGGGGCTAGCGGGGTTACAGATACGCAGTATTTT
TRBV19	TRBJ2-2	NA	NA	CASSHREHTGELFF	TGTGCCAGTAGCCACCGGGAGCACACCGGGGAGCTGTTTTTT
TRBV24-1	TRBJ1-2	NA	NA	CATSDPLGGDYGYTF	TGTGCCACCAGTGACCCCTTAGGGGGGGACTATGGCTACACCTTC
TRBV7-9	TRBJ2-5	TRBD1	NA	CASSLGDRGSQETQYF	TGTGCCAGCAGCTTAGGCGACAGGGGGAGTCAAGAGACCCAGTACTTC
TRBV6-1	TRBJ1-5	NA	NA	CASSERDFGQPQHF	TGTGCCAGCAGTGAGAGGGATTTCGGTCAGCCCCAGCATTTT
TRBV11-2	TRBJ2-5	NA	NA	CASSGTFQETQYF	TGTGCCAGCAGCGGGACATTCCAAGAGACCCAGTACTTC
TRBV12-3/TRBV12-4	TRBJ2-5	TRBD1	NA	CASSDRGSETQYF	TGTGCCAGCAGTGACAGGGGCTCGGAGACCCAGTACTTC